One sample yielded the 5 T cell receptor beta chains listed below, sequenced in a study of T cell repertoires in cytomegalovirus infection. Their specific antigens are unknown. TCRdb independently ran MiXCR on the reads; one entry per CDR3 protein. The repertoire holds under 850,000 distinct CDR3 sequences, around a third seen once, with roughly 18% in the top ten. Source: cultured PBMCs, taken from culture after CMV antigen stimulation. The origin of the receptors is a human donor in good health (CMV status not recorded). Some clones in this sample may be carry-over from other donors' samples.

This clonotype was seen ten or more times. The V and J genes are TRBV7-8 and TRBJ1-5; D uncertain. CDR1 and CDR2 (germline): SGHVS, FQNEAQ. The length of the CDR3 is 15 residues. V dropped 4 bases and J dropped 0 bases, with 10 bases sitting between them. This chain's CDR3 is CASSSTTISNQPQHF. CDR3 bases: TGTGCCAGCAGCTCCACCACAATTAGCAATCAGCCCCAGCATTTT.

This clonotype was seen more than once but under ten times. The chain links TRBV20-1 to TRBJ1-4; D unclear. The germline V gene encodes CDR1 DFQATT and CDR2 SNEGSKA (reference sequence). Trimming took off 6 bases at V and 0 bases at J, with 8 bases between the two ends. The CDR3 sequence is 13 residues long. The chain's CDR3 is CSAIQSTNEKLFF. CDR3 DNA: TGCAGTGCCATACAGTCAACTAATGAAAAACTGTTTTTT.

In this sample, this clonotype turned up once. The CDR3 spells CASSHGLVRNEQFF. The CDR3, as DNA: TGCGCCAGCAGCCACGGACTAGTGAGGAATGAGCAGTTCTTC. This rearrangement joins TRBV4-1 to TRBJ2-1, with 7 positions matching TRBD2. CDR1 is MGHRA, CDR2 YSYEKL, per germline. CDR3 length: 14 residues. V lost 3 bases and J lost 7; bases outside the gene matches: 6.

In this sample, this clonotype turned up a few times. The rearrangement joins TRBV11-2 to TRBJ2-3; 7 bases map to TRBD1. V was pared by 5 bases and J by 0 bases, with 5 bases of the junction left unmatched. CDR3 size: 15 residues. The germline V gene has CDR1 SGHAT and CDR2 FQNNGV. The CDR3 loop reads CASSTYRGSTDTQYF. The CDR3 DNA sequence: TGTGCCAGCAGCACATACAGGGGTAGCACAGATACGCAGTATTTT. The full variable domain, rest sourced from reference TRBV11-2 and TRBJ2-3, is EAGVAQSPRYKIIEKRQSVAFWCNPISGHATLYWYQQILGQGPKLLIQFQNNGVVDDSQLPKDRFSAERLKGVDSTLKIQPAKLEDSAVYLCASSTYRGSTDTQYFGPGTRLTVL.

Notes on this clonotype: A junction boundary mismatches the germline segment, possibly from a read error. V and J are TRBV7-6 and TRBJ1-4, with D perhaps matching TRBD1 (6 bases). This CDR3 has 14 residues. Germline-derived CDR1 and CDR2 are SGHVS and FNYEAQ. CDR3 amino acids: CASSPGATNEKQFF. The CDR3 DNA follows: TGTGCCAGCTCGCCAGGGGCAACTAATGAAAAACAGTTTTTT. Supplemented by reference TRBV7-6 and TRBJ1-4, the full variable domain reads GAGVSQSPRYKVTKRGQDVALRCDPISGHVSLYWYRQALGQGPEFLTYFNYEAQQDKSGLPNDRFSAERPEGSISTLTIQRTEQRDSAMYRCASSPGATNEKQFFGSGTQLSVL.